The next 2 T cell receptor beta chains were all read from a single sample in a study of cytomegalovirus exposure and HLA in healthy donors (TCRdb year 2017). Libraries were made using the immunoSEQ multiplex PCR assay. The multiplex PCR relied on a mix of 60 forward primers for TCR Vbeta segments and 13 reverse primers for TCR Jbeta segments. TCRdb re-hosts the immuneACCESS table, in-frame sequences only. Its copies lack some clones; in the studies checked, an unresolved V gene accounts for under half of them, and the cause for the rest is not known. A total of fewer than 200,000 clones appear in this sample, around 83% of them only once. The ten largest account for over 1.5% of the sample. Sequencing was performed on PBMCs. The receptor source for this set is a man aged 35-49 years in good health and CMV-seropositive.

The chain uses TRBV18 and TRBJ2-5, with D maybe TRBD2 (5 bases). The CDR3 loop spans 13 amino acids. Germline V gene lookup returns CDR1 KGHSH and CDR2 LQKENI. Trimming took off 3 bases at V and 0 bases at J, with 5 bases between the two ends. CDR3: CASSPGNQETQYF. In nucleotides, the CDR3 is TGTGCCAGCTCACCCGGGAACCAAGAGACCCAGTACTTC.

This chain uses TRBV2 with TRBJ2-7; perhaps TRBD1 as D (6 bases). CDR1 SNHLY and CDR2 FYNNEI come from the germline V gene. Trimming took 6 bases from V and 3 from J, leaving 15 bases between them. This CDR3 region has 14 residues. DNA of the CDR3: TGTGCCAGCAGGCCGGGACAATATGTCTACGAGCAGTACTTC. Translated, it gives CASRPGQYVYEQYF.